The following is a T cell receptor beta chain sequence with its context. Its antigen is not known. Original processing methods: For the immunoSEQ data, sequences were junction-only without quality scores, so filtering differed. TCRdb's table, derived via immunoSEQ multiplex PCR, lists solely in-frame clones and lacks some. That table furnishes V, J and clone size, whereas the DNA furnished D and trimming. The table shows millions of clones, with about 94% occurring only once. The CDR3 is 11 amino acids. V lost 7 bases and J 5 bases, leaving 8 bases between the germline ends. Germline-derived CDR1 and CDR2 are SGHRS and YFSETQ. These data originate in a study of shared clonotypes between healthy human individuals. Findings of the study overall: The sharing of around 5% of naive CD4 clonotypes was seen across a few donors.

Naive CD8 populations comprised CD45RO-negative cells positively selected for CCR7, excluding terminally differentiated effector memory CD45RA+ cells. All of the donors resided in Nashville, Tennessee, and each was a Caucasian adult. Source material: naive CD8+ T cells sorted from blood. This rearrangement joins TRBV5-1 to TRBJ2-3, with unresolved D. The TCR comes from a man aged 18 to 30 in good health. The CDR3 loop reads CASSPGDTQYF. CDR3 coding DNA: TGCGCCAGCTCCCCCGGAGATACGCAGTATTTT.